These 20 T cell receptor beta chains were all obtained from the same sample, sequenced in a study of blood T cells in healthy people across ages. Through a sample-barcoded 5' primer and a J-beta primer mix, a second PCR was run for about 6 to 12 cycles. TCRdb reprocessed the 5' RACE reads via MiXCR and lists one record per CDR3 protein. The data contain 2 million or so distinct CDR3 sequences, roughly 52% of them singletons. The specimen sequenced was blood. The receptors shown here come from a woman aged 40 to 50 in good health.

This clonotype came up once. This chain joins TRBV6-5 and TRBJ2-2; D possibly corresponds to TRBD1 (5 bases). Germline loops: CDR1 MNHEY, CDR2 SVGAGI. The CDR3 totals 14 residues. The V gene lost 7 bases and the J gene lost 3 bases, with 12 bases spanning the gap. The CDR3 spells CASTTDTDTGELFF. CDR3 sequence (DNA): TGTGCCAGCACCACGGACACCGACACCGGGGAGCTGTTTTTT.

This clonotype showed up just a few times. The chain employs TRBV10-3 and TRBJ1-4; 10 bases line up with TRBD1. V trimming: 7 bases; J trimming: 8 bases; junction bases outside the gene matches: 7. The germline CDR1 and CDR2 sequences are ENHRY and SYGVKD. CDR3 size: 14 residues. DNA for the CDR3: TGTGCCATCAAACCTGGACAGGGGGACGAAAAACTGTTTTTT. Translation: CAIKPGQGDEKLFF.

In its sample, this clonotype was seen a few times. This chain uses TRBV6-2 or TRBV6-3 with TRBJ1-2; tentatively, D is TRBD1 (6 bases). The germline V gene encodes CDR1 MNHEY and CDR2 SVGEGT. This CDR3 is built from 15 residues. V lost 6 bases, J lost 0 bases, and 14 bases lay in between. The CDR3 sequence: CASRPSGTTNYGYTF. The CDR3 DNA reads TGTGCCAGCAGGCCAAGTGGGACAACTAACTATGGCTACACCTTC.

The chain recombines TRBV3-1 with TRBJ1-6, with 8 bases aligning to TRBD1. The CDR3 spans 15 residues. The V and J ends lost 6 bases and 10 bases, in that order; junction bases with no gene match: 11. Germline V gene lookup returns CDR1 LGHDT and CDR2 YNNKEL (reference sequence). The CDR3 here is CASRQTGQGRSPLHF. CDR3 DNA sequence: TGTGCCAGCAGGCAAACTGGACAGGGTCGGTCACCCCTCCACTTT.

Only one count was recorded for this clonotype. The genes are TRBV6-2 or TRBV6-3 and TRBJ2-7; no firm D call. The V gene's germline CDR1 is MNHEY and CDR2 SVGEGT. This CDR3 spans 15 amino acids. Deletions cut 5 bases from V and 0 bases from J, with 14 bases between. In DNA form, the CDR3 reads TGTGCCAGCAGTCGAGTTACCCCGAGCTCCTACGAGCAGTACTTC. Protein: CASSRVTPSSYEQYF.

The chain combines TRBV6-1 with TRBJ2-1; TRBD1 matches 9 bases. V trimming: 7 bases; J trimming: 13 bases; junction bases outside the gene matches: 11. The CDR3 runs 13 residues. The germline gives CDR1 MNHNS, CDR2 SASEGT. CDR3 in amino acids: CASIPTGTGIQFF. The CDR3 coding sequence is TGTGCCAGCATTCCGACGGGGACAGGGATCCAGTTCTTC.

This sequence joins TRBV12-3 or TRBV12-4 and TRBJ1-5, with a weak D call TRBD1 (6 bases). V dropped 5 bases and J dropped 5 bases, with 16 bases sitting between them. CDR3 length equals 15 residues. The CDR3 DNA follows: TGTGCCAGCAGTCCTGGGACGCACAGGGATCAGCCCCAGCATTTT. This gives the protein CASSPGTHRDQPQHF.

This clonotype was observed a few times. The chain uses TRBV2 and TRBJ2-3, with D tentatively TRBD2 (5 bases). The CDR3 runs to 13 residues. In germline, CDR1 is SNHLY, CDR2 FYNNEI. The V gene lost 7 bases and the J gene lost 5 bases, with 13 bases spanning the gap. DNA of the CDR3: TGTGCCAGCAATCCTAGCATGATAGATACGCAGTATTTT. It yields the protein CASNPSMIDTQYF.

The sample holds one count of this clonotype. This chain joins TRBV7-8 and TRBJ2-3, with TRBD1 matching 8 bases. This CDR3 has 17 residues. Germline V gene data show CDR1 as SGHVS and CDR2 as FQNEAQ. Trimming removed 4 bases from V and 2 bases from J; junction bases left unmatched: 11. The CDR3 DNA is TGTGCCAGCAGCTCAGTGGGACAGGAGACTTCCACAGATACGCAGTATTTT. It codes for CASSSVGQETSTDTQYF.

This chain links TRBV20-1 with TRBJ1-2, with a weak D call TRBD1 (5 bases). Trimming took off 7 bases at V and 10 bases at J, with 19 bases between the two ends. Germline assignment: CDR1 DFQATT and CDR2 SNEGSKA (reference sequence). This CDR3 is built from 12 residues. DNA for the CDR3: TGCAGTGGGGGGGAGGTTGGACCAGCCTACACCTTC. Residues: CSGGEVGPAYTF.

The sample holds a few counts of this clonotype. This chain connects TRBV5-6 to TRBJ2-5; D might be TRBD1 or TRBD2, each matching 5 bases. The CDR3 loop spans 14 amino acids. Trimming pared 4 bases from V and 11 bases from J, leaving 21 bases between. CDR1 SGHDT and CDR2 YYEEEE come from the germline V gene. In DNA form, the CDR3 reads TGTGCCAGCAGCCCTCTAACCGGGACCTCAGAGCAGTACTTC. Its translation is CASSPLTGTSEQYF.

The J gene is TRBJ1-5, the V gene TRBV9; D is possibly TRBD1 (5 bases). The V end was cut by 0 bases, the J end by 7 bases, with 17 bases between. The CDR3 totals 16 residues. Germline assignment: CDR1 SGDLS and CDR2 YYNGEE. CDR3 sequence (DNA): TGTGCCAGCAGCGTAGAGGAGGGGCGAATGGCACAGCCCCAGCATTTT. Its translation is CASSVEEGRMAQPQHF. Full variable domain (outside the CDR3, taken from reference TRBV9 and TRBJ1-5): DSGVTQTPKHLITATGQRVTLRCSPRSGDLSVYWYQQSLDQGLQFLIQYYNGEERAKGNILERFSAQQFPDLHSELNLSSLELGDSALYFCASSVEEGRMAQPQHFGDGTRLSIL.

This chain connects TRBV6-2 or TRBV6-3 to TRBJ1-5; TRBD1 matches 8 bases. The CDR3 is made up of 17 amino acids. Germline CDR1 and CDR2: MNHEY and SVGEGT. V lost 2 bases and J lost 7; bases outside the gene matches: 13. CDR3 nucleotide sequence: TGTGCCAGCAGTTACCCCTTAGTGACAGGGGTCGGCCAGCCCCAGCATTTT. Translated: CASSYPLVTGVGQPQHF.

The rearrangement links TRBV6-5 to TRBJ2-5; D might be TRBD1 or TRBD2, each matching 5 bases. CDR3 length: 13 amino acids. Germline V gives CDR1 MNHEY, CDR2 SVGAGI. V dropped 2 bases and J dropped 5 bases, with 9 bases sitting between them. The CDR3 spells CASSYGGSETQYF. The CDR3 bases are TGTGCCAGCAGTTACGGGGGTTCTGAGACCCAGTACTTC.

This rearrangement joins TRBV12-3 or TRBV12-4 to TRBJ1-2, with a possible D match to TRBD1 (6 bases). Trimming took off 3 bases at V and 1 base at J, with 15 bases between the two ends. This CDR3 has 16 residues. CDR3 sequence (DNA): TGTGCCAGCAGTTTTTCCCCCCAGGGGTTTAACTATGGCTACACCTTC. It is translated as CASSFSPQGFNYGYTF.

This clonotype was recorded only once. CDR3 DNA: TGTGCCAGCAGTTACGGGGGGACAGGGAACTACGAGCAGTACTTC. This sequence encodes CASSYGGTGNYEQYF. The chain recombines TRBV28 with TRBJ2-7; 9 nucleotides match TRBD1. Germline values: CDR1 MDHEN, CDR2 SYDVKM. The V gene end was trimmed by 4 bases and the J gene end by 3 bases; junction bases not matched to a gene: 7. This CDR3 is built from 15 residues.

This chain uses TRBV3-1 with TRBJ1-1; 11 bases are a match to TRBD1. There are 17 residues in the CDR3. Germline V gene lookup returns CDR1 LGHDT and CDR2 YNNKEL (reference sequence). The V gene end was trimmed by 2 bases and the J gene end by 4 bases; junction bases not matched to a gene: 9. DNA for the CDR3: TGTGCCAGCAGCCAATCCGGGACAGGGGGTGCGTTCACTGAAGCTTTCTTT. Protein sequence: CASSQSGTGGAFTEAFF. Together with reference TRBV3-1 and TRBJ1-1, the CDR3 gives the full variable domain: DTAVSQTPKYLVTQMGNDKSIKCEQNLGHDTMYWYKQDSKKFLKIMFSYNNKELIINETVPNRFSPKSPDKAHLNLHINSLELGDSAVYFCASSQSGTGGAFTEAFFGQGTRLTVV.

For this clonotype: The germline gene is not matched at one end of the junction; a read error may be the cause. The rearrangement uses TRBV20-1 and TRBJ2-5; D possibly corresponds to TRBD1 (7 bases). CDR1 is DFQATT, CDR2 SNEGSKA, per germline (reference sequence). The CDR3 length is 15 residues. DNA for the CDR3: TGCAGTGCTAGAAAAGGGGGGACAGTTCAAGAGACACAGTACTTC. Its protein is CSARKGGTVQETQYF.

The V gene is TRBV5-1, the J gene TRBJ2-1, with 9 bases lining up with TRBD1. The J call could be wrong; TRBJ2-7 is a better fit for the DNA end. The CDR3 has 17 residues. Germline V CDR1 and CDR2: SGHRS, YFSETQ. CDR3 nucleotide sequence: TGCGCCAGCAGCTTTCGTGACAGGGGGAGCTCCTACAATGAGCAGTACTTC. This encodes CASSFRDRGSSYNEQYF.

The chain employs TRBV5-6 and TRBJ2-7; D might be TRBD2 (5 bases). Trimming removed 1 base from V and 0 bases from J, with 17 bases in between. From germline, CDR1 is SGHDT and CDR2 YYEEEE. CDR3 length: 17 amino acids. Written as DNA, the CDR3 is TGTGCCAGCAGCTTGATAGGACTCACCACGGGCTCCTACGAGCAGTACTTC. It encodes CASSLIGLTTGSYEQYF.